These 23 T cell receptor beta chains share one sample of origin, sequenced in a study of post-analysis software for immune sequencing data. Every TCR beta cDNA library bore unique molecular identifiers. TCRdb independently ran MiXCR on the PCR reads; one entry per CDR3 protein. This sample has roughly 620,000 distinct CDR3 sequences, with 44% found just once. What these receptors recognize is not known. Study-wide results and limits: The five TRBV segments detected at higher frequency in patients than in controls included TRBV5-6, TRBV5-1 and TRBV20-1.

The sequenced sample was blood. These receptors were taken from a girl aged 10 to 17 with multiple sclerosis.

The chain carries TRBV7-6 and TRBJ2-7, with TRBD2 matching over 8 bases. CDR3 length equals 15 residues. CDR1 is SGHVS and CDR2 is FNYEAQ in the germline V gene. V dropped 3 bases and J dropped 5; count of bases not matched to a gene: 9. CDR3 coding DNA: TGTGCCAGCAGCTTTACCGGGACTAGGGGTGACGAGCAGTACTTC. It specifies CASSFTGTRGDEQYF.

This sequence joins TRBV29-1 and TRBJ1-5; a weak D match, TRBD1 (5 bases). V dropped 6 bases and J dropped 3 bases, with 12 bases sitting between them. Germline CDR1 and CDR2: SQVTM and ANQGSEA. This CDR3 contains 13 residues. CDR3 coding DNA: TGCAGCGTCGCAGGGTCCCCCAATCAGCCCCAGCATTTT. Amino acid sequence: CSVAGSPNQPQHF.

This clonotype was found a few times. The gene calls are TRBV11-3 and TRBJ2-1; D tentatively fits TRBD1 or TRBD2 (5 bases each). Germline values: CDR1 SGHNT, CDR2 YENEEA. The CDR3 is 15 residues long. With 7 bases removed from V and 0 bases from J, the gap between germline ends came to 13 bases. The CDR3 nucleotides read TGTGCCAGCACCTTGGGGGTGAGCTCCTACAATGAGCAGTTCTTC. This codes for CASTLGVSSYNEQFF.

The chain couples TRBV7-2 to TRBJ1-1, with D possibly matching TRBD1 (5 bases). CDR1 is SGHTA and CDR2 is FQGNSA in the germline V gene. This CDR3 comprises 16 residues. Trimming took 2 bases from V and 3 from J, leaving 16 bases between them. The CDR3 nucleotides read TGTGCCAGCAGCTTAACAAGCCTCGGGGGGTACACTGAAGCTTTCTTT. It encodes CASSLTSLGGYTEAFF.

CDR3 sequence (DNA): TGTGCCAGCAGCGCAGGGGGGACAGGGCCCAACTATGGCTACACCTTC. The encoded protein is CASSAGGTGPNYGYTF. The chain joins TRBV9 to TRBJ1-2, with 9 bases lining up with TRBD1. CDR1 is SGDLS, CDR2 YYNGEE, per germline. With V trimmed by 3 bases and J by 2 bases, 8 bases remained unmatched. The CDR3 is 16 residues long. Using reference TRBV9 and TRBJ1-2 for the parts outside the CDR3, the full variable domain is DSGVTQTPKHLITATGQRVTLRCSPRSGDLSVYWYQQSLDQGLQFLIQYYNGEERAKGNILERFSAQQFPDLHSELNLSSLELGDSALYFCASSAGGTGPNYGYTFGSGTRLTVV.

This chain uses TRBV29-1 with TRBJ2-5; tentative D call: TRBD1 (5 bases). The J call may not be correct, given that the DNA end is closer to TRBJ2-7. The V gene's germline CDR1 is SQVTM and CDR2 ANQGSEA. The CDR3 extends over 14 amino acids. Here the CDR3 reads CSVSGQLGAIEQYF. CDR3 nucleotide sequence: TGCAGCGTCTCGGGCCAACTTGGGGCGATCGAGCAGTACTTC.

This clonotype was seen a few times. This chain links TRBV12-3 or TRBV12-4 with TRBJ2-3, with 9 bases fitting TRBD2. After removal of 5 bases from V and 13 bases from J, the junction contained 19 bases not matched to a gene. CDR3 length equals 16 residues. The CDR3 DNA is TGTGCCAGCAGTAGCCAGCGGGAGGCCCGCGCAGATGCGGAGTATTTT. Its protein is CASSSQREARADAEYF.

The chain links TRBV12-3 or TRBV12-4 to TRBJ1-2; a possible D gene is TRBD1 (5 bases). Trimming cost V 6 bases and J 8 bases, with 16 bases left between them. The length of the CDR3 is 13 residues. The CDR3: CASRGTSMEGYTF. CDR3 nucleotides: TGTGCCAGCAGGGGGACCTCAATGGAAGGCTACACCTTC.

The chain has TRBV7-2 and TRBJ2-3; D may be TRBD2 (6 bases). Germline CDR1 SGHTA, CDR2 FQGNSA. The CDR3 consists of 16 residues. V lost 5 bases to trimming and J lost 2 bases, with 17 bases between them. CDR3 loop: CASSGPGTGITDTQYF. CDR3 in DNA: TGTGCCAGCAGCGGACCCGGGACTGGAATCACAGATACGCAGTATTTT.

This sequence joins TRBV6-2 or TRBV6-3 and TRBJ2-5; D ambiguous. V was cut by 5 bases and J by 2 bases, with 12 bases left in between. The germline gives CDR1 MNHEY, CDR2 SVGEGT. CDR3 length: 14 amino acids. CDR3 sequence (DNA): TGTGCCAGCAGTCGCGGACGGAAACAAGAGACCCAGTACTTC. Its translation: CASSRGRKQETQYF.

A few counts support this clonotype. The chain couples TRBV15 to TRBJ1-4; no reliable D call. Germline V CDR1 and CDR2: LNHNV, YYDKDF (reference sequence). The ends were cut back, 1 base at V and 2 bases at J, with 14 bases in the middle. CDR3 length: 17 amino acids. The CDR3 nucleotides read TGTGCCACCAGCAGAGGTGGGATTCCCCGCACTAATGAAAAACTGTTTTTT. It is translated as CATSRGGIPRTNEKLFF. The full variable domain, completed using reference TRBV15 and TRBJ1-4, is DAMVIQNPRYQVTQFGKPVTLSCSQTLNHNVMYWYQQKSSQAPKLLFHYYDKDFNNEADTPDNFQSRRPNTSFCFLDIRSPGLGDTAMYLCATSRGGIPRTNEKLFFGSGTQLSVL.

This clonotype turned up a few times. The genes are TRBV5-1 and TRBJ1-1; 8 bases are a match to TRBD1. V lost 0 bases to trimming and J lost 11 bases; unmatched junction nucleotides: 6. The germline gives CDR1 SGHRS, CDR2 YFSETQ. This CDR3 is 13 amino acids long. CDR3 bases: TGCGCCAGCAGCTTGGGACAGGGGAATGAGGCTTTCTTT. The encoded protein is CASSLGQGNEAFF.

This clonotype has only a few counts. The rearrangement links TRBV5-1 to TRBJ2-7, with 12 bases that match TRBD2. Per the germline V gene, CDR1 is SGHRS and CDR2 is YFSETQ. V gave up 1 base and J gave up 2 bases; unmatched junction bases: 7. CDR3 length: 17 residues. The CDR3: CASSLFPSSGGAYEQYF. CDR3 DNA: TGCGCCAGCAGCTTGTTCCCTTCTAGCGGGGGGGCCTACGAGCAGTACTTC.

The chain recombines TRBV5-1 with TRBJ2-4; D possibly corresponds to TRBD1 (5 bases). Gene TRBJ2-5 matches the end of the DNA better, so the J call may be wrong. Germline V CDR1 and CDR2: SGHRS, YFSETQ. This CDR3 has 15 amino acids. The CDR3 DNA sequence: TGCGCCAGCAGCCCGACCAGGGTTTTCGGCGAGACCCAGTACTTC. Translated, it gives CASSPTRVFGETQYF.

The V and J genes are TRBV7-2 and TRBJ2-7; D may be TRBD2 (6 bases). Looked up from germline, CDR1 is SGHTA and CDR2 is FQGNSA. Trimming pared 5 bases from V and 1 base from J, leaving 15 bases between. This CDR3 has 15 residues. CDR3 DNA sequence: TGTGCCAGCAGCCCCAACACGGGACTGTCCTACGAGCAGTACTTC. Residues: CASSPNTGLSYEQYF. Full variable domain (outside the CDR3, taken from reference TRBV7-2 and TRBJ2-7): GAGVSQSPSNKVTEKGKDVELRCDPISGHTALYWYRQSLGQGLEFLIYFQGNSAPDKSGLPSDRFSAERTGGSVSTLTIQRTQQEDSAVYLCASSPNTGLSYEQYFGPGTRLTVT.

This clonotype was counted between two and nine times. The chain links TRBV20-1 to TRBJ1-1; 7 bases line up with TRBD1. CDR1 and CDR2 (germline): DFQATT, SNEGSKA (reference sequence). J was trimmed by 0 bases and V by 5 bases; bases with no gene match: 9. The CDR3 extends over 15 amino acids. The CDR3 spells CSAVPGQRMNTEAFF. The CDR3 DNA reads TGCAGTGCTGTCCCGGGACAGCGCATGAACACTGAAGCTTTCTTT.

The chain is built from TRBV5-1 and TRBJ1-5, with 10 bases matching TRBD1. Germline-derived CDR1 and CDR2 are SGHRS and YFSETQ. Trimming took 4 bases from V and 5 from J; bases not matched to a gene: 6. The length of the CDR3 is 15 residues. This CDR3 reads CASSPFGTGDQPQHF. DNA for the CDR3: TGCGCCAGCAGCCCCTTCGGGACAGGGGATCAGCCCCAGCATTTT.

The chain is built from TRBV12-3 or TRBV12-4 and TRBJ1-4; possibly TRBD1 for D (6 bases). Deletions cut 6 bases from V and 0 bases from J, with 11 bases between. The CDR3 has 15 residues. CDR3 sequence reads: CASRKRTATNEKLFF. In DNA, the CDR3 is TGTGCCAGCAGGAAGAGGACAGCAACTAATGAAAAACTGTTTTTT.

In its sample, this clonotype was seen a few times. The chain couples TRBV2 to TRBJ2-7; 7 nucleotides align to TRBD1. The CDR3 contains 14 residues. The V and J ends lost 0 bases and 7 bases, in that order; junction bases with no gene match: 6. CDR1 is SNHLY and CDR2 is FYNNEI in the germline V gene. This CDR3 is CASSEAIGGNEQYF. DNA of the CDR3: TGTGCCAGCAGTGAAGCGATAGGGGGCAATGAGCAGTACTTC.

The chain employs TRBV5-1 and TRBJ2-1, with 10 bases matching TRBD1. The CDR3 length is 19 residues. Looked up from germline, CDR1 is SGHRS and CDR2 is YFSETQ. The V and J ends lost 2 bases and 7 bases, in that order; junction bases with no gene match: 18. The CDR3 reads CASSFIGTGVSLIGNEQFF. The CDR3 DNA follows: TGCGCCAGCAGCTTCATCGGGACAGGGGTCTCCCTTATTGGAAATGAGCAGTTCTTC.

This clonotype appeared once. This chain's CDR3 is CASSPLAGGDHNEQFF. CDR3 nucleotides: TGTGCCAGCAGCCCCTTGGCGGGGGGGGATCACAATGAGCAGTTCTTC. The genes are TRBV7-9 and TRBJ2-1; 9 nucleotides match TRBD2. CDR1 is SEHNR and CDR2 is FQNEAQ in the germline V gene (reference sequence). There are 16 residues in the CDR3. V dropped 5 bases and J dropped 5; count of bases not matched to a gene: 10.

The table lists this clonotype with a few counts. The chain has TRBV20-1 and TRBJ1-1; possible D gene TRBD1, 5 bases. CDR1 is DFQATT and CDR2 is SNEGSKA in the germline V gene (reference sequence). This CDR3 region has 12 residues. Trimming shortened V by 4 bases and J by 1 base, and 7 bases separated the two germline ends. The CDR3 DNA is TGCAGTGCTACGGGACCGAACACTGAAGCTTTCTTT. Its protein product is CSATGPNTEAFF.

Ten or more counts support this clonotype. The chain joins TRBV5-1 to TRBJ2-6; D gene ambiguous. Trimming shortened V by 0 bases and J by 2 bases, and 6 bases separated the two germline ends. This CDR3 has 15 residues. The germline gives CDR1 SGHRS, CDR2 YFSETQ. DNA for the CDR3: TGCGCCAGCAGCTTGGCTGGGGCTGGGGCCAACGTCCTGACTTTC. Amino acid sequence: CASSLAGAGANVLTF.